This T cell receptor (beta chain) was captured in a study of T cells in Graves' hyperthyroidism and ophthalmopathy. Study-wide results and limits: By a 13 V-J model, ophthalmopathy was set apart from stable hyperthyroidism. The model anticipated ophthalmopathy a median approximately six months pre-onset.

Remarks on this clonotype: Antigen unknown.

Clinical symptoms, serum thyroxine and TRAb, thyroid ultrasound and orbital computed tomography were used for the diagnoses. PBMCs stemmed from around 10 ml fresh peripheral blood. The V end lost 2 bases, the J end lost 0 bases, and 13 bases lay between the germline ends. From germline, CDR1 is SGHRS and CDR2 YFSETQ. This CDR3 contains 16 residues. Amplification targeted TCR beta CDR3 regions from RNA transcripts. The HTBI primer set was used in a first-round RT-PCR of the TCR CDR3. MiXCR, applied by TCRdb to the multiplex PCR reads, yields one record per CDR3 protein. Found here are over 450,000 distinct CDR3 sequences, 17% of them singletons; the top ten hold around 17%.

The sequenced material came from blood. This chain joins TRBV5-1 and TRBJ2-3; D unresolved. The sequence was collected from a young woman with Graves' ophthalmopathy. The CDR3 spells CASSFQPELSTDTQYF. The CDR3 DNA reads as TGCGCCAGCAGCTTTCAACCGGAACTAAGCACAGATACGCAGTATTTT.